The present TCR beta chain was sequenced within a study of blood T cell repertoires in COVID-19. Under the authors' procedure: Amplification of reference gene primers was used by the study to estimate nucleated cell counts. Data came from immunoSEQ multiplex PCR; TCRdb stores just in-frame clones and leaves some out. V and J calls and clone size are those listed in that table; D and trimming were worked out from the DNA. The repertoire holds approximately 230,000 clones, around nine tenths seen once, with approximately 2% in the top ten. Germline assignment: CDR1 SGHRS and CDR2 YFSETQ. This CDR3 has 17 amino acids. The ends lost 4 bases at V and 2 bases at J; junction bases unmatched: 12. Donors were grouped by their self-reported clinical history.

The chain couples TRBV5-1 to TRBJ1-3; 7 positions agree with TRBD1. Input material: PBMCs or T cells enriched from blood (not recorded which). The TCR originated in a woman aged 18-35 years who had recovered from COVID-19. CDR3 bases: TGCGCCAGCAGCATTCGGACAGGAGCCGGGACTGGAAACACCATATATTTT. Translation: CASSIRTGAGTGNTIYF.